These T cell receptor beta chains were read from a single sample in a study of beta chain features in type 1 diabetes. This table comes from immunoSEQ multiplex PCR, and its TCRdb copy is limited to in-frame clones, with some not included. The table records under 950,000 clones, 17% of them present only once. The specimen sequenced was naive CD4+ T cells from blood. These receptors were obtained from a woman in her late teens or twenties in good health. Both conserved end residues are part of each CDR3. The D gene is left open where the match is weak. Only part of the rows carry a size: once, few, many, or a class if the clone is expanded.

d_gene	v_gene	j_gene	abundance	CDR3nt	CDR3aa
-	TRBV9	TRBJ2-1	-	TGTGCCAGCAGCGTAGGGGGAAATCGCAATGAGCAGTTCTTC	CASSVGGNRNEQFF
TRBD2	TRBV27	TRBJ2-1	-	TGTGCCAGCAGCCTCATTAGCGGGAGATCCCTAGATATTGAGCAGTTCTTC	CASSLISGRSLDIEQFF
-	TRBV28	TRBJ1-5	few	TGTGCCAGCAGTTTATGGTCCGGGGGCAATCAGCCCCAGCATTTT	CASSLWSGGNQPQHF
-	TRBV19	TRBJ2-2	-	TGTGCCAGTAGTATTTCGGCTCGGAACACCGGGGAGCTGTTTTTT	CASSISARNTGELFF
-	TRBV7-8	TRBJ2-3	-	TGTGCCAGCAGCCGTGGTTCAGATACGCAGTATTTT	CASSRGSDTQYF
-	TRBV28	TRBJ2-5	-	TGTGCCAGCAGTTTCGGTATCCAGGGGGGCCAAGAGACCCAGTACTTC	CASSFGIQGGQETQYF
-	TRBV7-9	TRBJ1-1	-	TGTGCCAGCAGCCGCCGAGGGAACACTGAAGCTTTCTTT	CASSRRGNTEAFF
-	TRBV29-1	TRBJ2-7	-	TGCAGCGCGACCCTAACAAGCAACTCCTACGAGCAGTACTTC	CSATLTSNSYEQYF
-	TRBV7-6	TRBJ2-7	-	TGTGCCAGCAGCTTAGGAGTACCCTCTGGCGAGCAGTACTTC	CASSLGVPSGEQYF
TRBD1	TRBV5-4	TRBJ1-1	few	TGTGCCAGCAGCCAACAGGGGCACACTGAAGCTTTCTTT	CASSQQGHTEAFF
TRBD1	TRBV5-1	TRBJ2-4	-	TGCGCCAGCAGCAACCAAGCACCGGGACAGGTTCGAGGGGCCAAAAACATTCAGTACTTC	CASSNQAPGQVRGAKNIQYF
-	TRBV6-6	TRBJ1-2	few	TGTGCCAGCGGACCGACAGGAGTTCTCTATGGCTACACCTTC	CASGPTGVLYGYTF
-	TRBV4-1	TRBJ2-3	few	TGCGCCAGCAGCCAAGCGGGGTGGGCAGATACGCAGTATTTT	CASSQAGWADTQYF
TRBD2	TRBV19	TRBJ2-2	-	TGTGCCAGTAGGAAGACTAGCGGGAACACCGGGGAGCTGTTTTTT	CASRKTSGNTGELFF
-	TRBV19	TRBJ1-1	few	TGTGCCAGTAGTGCTGATAAAGGGGTGAGGAACACTGAAGCTTTCTTT	CASSADKGVRNTEAFF
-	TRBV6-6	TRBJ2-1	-	TGTGCCAGCGAACGGAAGTGGGTGTCGGACAATGAGCAGTTCTTC	CASERKWVSDNEQFF
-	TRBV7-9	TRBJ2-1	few	TGTGCCAGCACCTCTGAACGGGGTGAGCAGTTCTTC	CASTSERGEQFF
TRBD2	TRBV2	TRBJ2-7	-	TGTGCCAGCAGTGATCATGTAGCGGGAGTCTCAGAGCAGTACTTC	CASSDHVAGVSEQYF
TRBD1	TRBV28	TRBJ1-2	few	TGTGCCAGCAGTTTATCTCCCGGGACAGGGGGCTATGGCTACACCTTC	CASSLSPGTGGYGYTF
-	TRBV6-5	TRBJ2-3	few	TGTGCCAGCAGTTACTATGCTAGCACAGATACGCAGTATTTT	CASSYYASTDTQYF
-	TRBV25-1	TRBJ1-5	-	TGTGCCAGCAGTGAATTCTACGGCGATCAGCCCCAGCATTTT	CASSEFYGDQPQHF
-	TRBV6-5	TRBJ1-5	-	TGTGCCAGCAGTAAATATCAGGGTGCTGGTCAGCCCCAGCATTTT	CASSKYQGAGQPQHF
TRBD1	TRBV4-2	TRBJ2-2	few	TGTGCCAGCAGCCAACACGGGACAGCGAACACCGGGGAGCTGTTTTTT	CASSQHGTANTGELFF
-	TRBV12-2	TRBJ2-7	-	TGTGCAAGTCGCCCAGAGGGACCTCCCGTGGGCGAGCAGTACTTC	CASRPEGPPVGEQYF
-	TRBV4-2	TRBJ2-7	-	TGTGCCAGCAGCCAAGACAACGAGCAGTACTTC	CASSQDNEQYF
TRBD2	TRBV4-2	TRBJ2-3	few	TGTGCCAGCAGCCAAGATAGAGGGGCGGGAGCACGGGATACGCAGTATTTT	CASSQDRGAGARDTQYF